What follows is one T cell receptor beta chain and its context. No antigen is known for it. Qualities for individual bases were not recorded, and no much larger clone is one base off. The sample comes from a study of blood T cell repertoires in COVID-19 (dated by TCRdb to 2020 to 2021). Regarding the complete study: Samples from collaborators originated in the United States, Italy and Spain and spanned both the acute and convalescent phases of COVID-19. The prospective study material was composed of cDNA or gDNA derived from T cells, B-cell-depleted T cells, or PBMCs. Subjects who had been exposed to COVID-19, were actively infected with it, or had recovered from it provided the deeply sampled blood TCRbeta repertoires that made up the dataset. The repertoires were released in a freely available public database meant as a resource for research on the immune response to SARS-CoV-2. Samples were obtained from the ongoing ImmuneRACE study (first 160 participants) and from 1,254 subjects provided by 6 global collaborators. Nearly every sample came with metadata listing a de-identified subject ID, COVID-19 status, age in years and sex. HLA class I and class II types, where available, came from metadata supplied by the sample provider rather than from assay-based typing. Overall results and qualifications from the work: The amount of clinical and demographic metadata varied by source and participant and was provided uncurated.

Participants in the prospective study were aged roughly 18 to 95 years, lived in under 30 United States geographic areas, and enrolled through a virtual design. To assign participants to cohorts, the prospective study relied on clinical history that participants themselves reported in a screening survey and a study questionnaire. Recovered participants in ImmuneRACE Cohort 3 were defined as having two consecutive negative NP/OP PCR tests, clearance from a healthcare professional, or resolution of symptoms. In the prospective study, whole blood, serum and a nasopharyngeal or oropharyngeal swab were collected from each participant by mobile phlebotomists. Additional blood draws and questionnaires over an approximately two-month period could optionally be provided by prospective study participants. Before DNA extraction, blood samples from the prospective study were shipped at room temperature or frozen.

TCRbeta CDR3 regions were amplified from genomic DNA using the immunoSEQ Assay, a bias-controlled multiplex PCR. In the source study's methods: Nucleated cell counts per sample were estimated from amplification of reference gene primers within the assay. To quantify the absolute abundance of each unique TCRbeta CDR3 rearrangement, sequence reads were collapsed and filtered. For each sample, productive Simpson clonality was calculated by taking the square root of Simpson's diversity index across productive rearrangements. Imported from immuneACCESS, the table was reduced by TCRdb to in-frame sequences with V and J called. These copies leave out some clones; in studies compared against another copy, an unresolved V gene accounts for under half, and the cause of the remainder is not known. V, J and clone size were drawn from that table, and D and trimming were deduced from the DNA. Counted in this sample were more than 250,000 clones; around nine tenths of them appeared once. Approximately 2.5% of the sample comes from the top ten.

From its cysteine to its phenylalanine, the CDR3 spans 16 amino acids. Only the CDR3 DNA is retained, 48 bases long and in frame from the first base. CDR1 SGHTA and CDR2 FQGNSA were looked up in the germline V gene. V and J are trimmed by 1 base and 5 bases, and the gene matches miss 5 bases of the junction. The sequenced sample was PBMCs or T cells enriched from blood (not recorded which). This receptor was identified in a woman under 30 who had recovered from COVID-19. In this chain, TRBV7-2 is recombined with TRBJ2-5, with 12 central nucleotides matching TRBD2. The CDR3 region has the sequence CASSLDLAGGRETQYF. The DNA is TGTGCCAGCAGCTTAGACCTAGCGGGGGGGCGCGAGACCCAGTACTTC. Reference TRBV7-2 and TRBJ2-5 proteins supply the regions before and after the CDR3; the full variable domain is: GAGVSQSPSNKVTEKGKDVELRCDPISGHTALYWYRQSLGQGLEFLIYFQGNSAPDKSGLPSDRFSAERTGGSVSTLTIQRTQQEDSAVYLCASSLDLAGGRETQYFGPGTRLLVL.